This T cell receptor beta chain was retrieved from a study of cytomegalovirus exposure and HLA in healthy donors. V was shortened by 4 bases and J by 11 bases, with 21 bases between the two germline ends. The CDR3 extends over 14 amino acids. The V gene's germline CDR1 is SGHDT and CDR2 YYEEEE. The primer mix had 60 Vbeta and 13 Jbeta primers. Clones were sequenced by immunoSEQ multiplex PCR, and TCRdb holds only the in-frame ones, with some missing. Altogether about 200,000 clones are present, approximately 85% being singletons, with the ten largest covering approximately 2.2%. This clone has just one count.

The specimen sequenced was PBMCs. The chain couples TRBV5-6 to TRBJ1-1; perhaps TRBD1 as D (6 bases). The TCR sequence derives from a woman between 50 and 59 years old in good health and CMV-seronegative. The CDR3 loop is CASSGGPGDEAAFF. CDR3 nucleotide sequence: TGTGCCAGCAGCGGCGGGCCAGGGGACGAAGCGGCTTTCTTT.